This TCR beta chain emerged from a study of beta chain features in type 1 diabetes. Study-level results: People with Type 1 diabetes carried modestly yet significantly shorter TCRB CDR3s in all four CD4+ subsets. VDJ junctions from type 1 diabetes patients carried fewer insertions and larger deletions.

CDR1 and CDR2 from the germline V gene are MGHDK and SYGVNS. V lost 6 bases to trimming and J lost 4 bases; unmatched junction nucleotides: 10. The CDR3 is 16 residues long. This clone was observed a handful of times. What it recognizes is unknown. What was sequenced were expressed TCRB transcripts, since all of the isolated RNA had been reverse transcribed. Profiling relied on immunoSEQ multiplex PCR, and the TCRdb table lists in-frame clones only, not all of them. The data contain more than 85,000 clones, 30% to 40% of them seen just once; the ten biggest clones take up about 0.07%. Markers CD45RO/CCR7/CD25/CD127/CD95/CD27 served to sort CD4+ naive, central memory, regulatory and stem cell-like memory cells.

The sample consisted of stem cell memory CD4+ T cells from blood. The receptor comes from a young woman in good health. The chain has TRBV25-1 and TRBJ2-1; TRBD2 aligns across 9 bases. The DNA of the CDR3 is TGTGCCAGCAGCGCATCGACTAGCGGCCGGTACAATGAGCAGTTCTTC. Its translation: CASSASTSGRYNEQFF.